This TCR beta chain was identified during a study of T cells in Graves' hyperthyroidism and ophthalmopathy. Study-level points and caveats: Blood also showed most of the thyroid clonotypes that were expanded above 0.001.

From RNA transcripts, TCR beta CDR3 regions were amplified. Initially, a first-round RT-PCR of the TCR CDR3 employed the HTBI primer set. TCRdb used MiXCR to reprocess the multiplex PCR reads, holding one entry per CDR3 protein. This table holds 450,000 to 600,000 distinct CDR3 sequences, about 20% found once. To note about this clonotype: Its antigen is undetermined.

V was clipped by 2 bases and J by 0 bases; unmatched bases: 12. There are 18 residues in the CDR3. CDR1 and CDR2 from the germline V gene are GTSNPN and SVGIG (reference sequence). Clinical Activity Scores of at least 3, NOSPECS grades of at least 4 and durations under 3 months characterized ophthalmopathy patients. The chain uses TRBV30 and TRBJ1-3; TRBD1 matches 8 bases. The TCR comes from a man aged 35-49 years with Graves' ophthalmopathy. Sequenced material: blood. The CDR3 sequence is CAWSRPGTGILSGNTIYF. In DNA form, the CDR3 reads TGTGCCTGGAGTCGGCCCGGGACAGGAATTCTCTCTGGAAACACCATATATTTT. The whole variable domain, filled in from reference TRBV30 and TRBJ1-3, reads SQTIHQWPATLVQPVGSPLSLECTVEGTSNPNLYWYRQAAGRGLQLLFYSVGIGQISSEVPQNLSASRPQDRQFILSSKKLLLSDSGFYLCAWSRPGTGILSGNTIYFGEGSWLTVV.